The 8 T cell receptor beta chains below come from one sample, sequenced in a study of CXCR3-negative and CXCR3-positive naive CD8 T cells. Preparation of TRB cDNA libraries relied on 5' RACE carrying UMI labels. One entry per CDR3 protein, without DNA, is what TCRdb gives after re-calling the 5' RACE reads. The sample spans roughly 100,000 distinct CDR3 sequences; the ten largest clones claim 0.85% to 1.4%. Sample: naive CXCR3- CD8+ T cells from blood. Subset: CD45RO-CCR7+CD27+CD95- naive CD8+ T cells lacking CXCR3 (TNR3-). The receptor source for this set is a human donor in good health. Some clones in this sample may be carry-over from other donors' samples.

This chain connects TRBV29-1 to TRBJ2-1; TCRdb returns TRBD2, unconfirmable since there is no DNA. Germline assignment: CDR1 SQVTM and CDR2 ANQGSEA. This CDR3 spans 15 amino acids. This CDR3 reads CSVEDTAGPYNEQFF.

The genes are TRBV29-1 and TRBJ2-7; TCRdb outputs TRBD1, but without DNA this stays unchecked. The CDR3 loop spans 13 amino acids. Looked up from germline, CDR1 is SQVTM and CDR2 is ANQGSEA. This CDR3 is CSVEGTGFDEQYF.

The CDR3 spells CSAGPGTSAYNEQFF. The rearrangement links TRBV20-1 to TRBJ2-1; TCRdb returns TRBD2, unconfirmable since there is no DNA. The germline V gene has CDR1 DFQATT and CDR2 SNEGSKA (reference sequence). The CDR3 is made up of 15 amino acids.

The rearrangement uses TRBV6-5 and TRBJ2-7; TCRdb indicates TRBD1, and absent DNA this call remains unverified. CDR3 length equals 16 residues. CDR1 MNHEY and CDR2 SVGAGI come from the germline V gene. CDR3 in amino acids: CASSYYRDRDSYEQYF.

This chain connects TRBV29-1 to TRBJ1-1. Germline CDR1 SQVTM, CDR2 ANQGSEA. The CDR3 has 13 amino acids. The CDR3 here is CSVENRENTEALF.

This chain's CDR3 is CASSYPTGTSGTNEQFF. The chain combines TRBV6-2 or TRBV6-3 with TRBJ2-1; the TCRdb D gene call, TRBD2, has no DNA to confirm it. The CDR3 is 17 residues long. Germline lookup yields CDR1 MNHEY and CDR2 SVGEGT.

The chain has TRBV23-1 and TRBJ1-5. TRBV23-1 is an ORF; its function is uncertain. CDR3 size: 19 residues. The CDR3 reads CASSQGAAGGSGGNQPQHF.

The chain carries TRBV7-8 and TRBJ2-7; TCRdb selects TRBD1, and the lack of DNA leaves this call unchecked. The V gene's germline CDR1 is SGHVS and CDR2 FQNEAQ. The length of the CDR3 is 14 residues. CDR3 in amino acids: CASSLDGTMGEQYF.